These 12 T cell receptor beta chains share one sample of origin, sequenced in a study of blood T cell repertoires in COVID-19. Data came from immunoSEQ multiplex PCR; TCRdb stores just in-frame clones and leaves some out. Of roughly 82,000 clones listed, over 70% were seen once; the top ten hold about 18%. The sequencing sample was made of peripheral blood. The receptors stem from a woman aged 60-75 years with acute or convalescent COVID-19.

V usage is TRBV3-1 (or the pseudogene TRBV3-2) and J usage is TRBJ1-1; 8 bases match TRBD1. The germline V gene encodes CDR1 LGHDT and CDR2 YNNKEL (reference sequence). The CDR3 totals 13 residues. Trimming cost V 4 bases and J 11 bases; bases outside gene matches: 9. The CDR3 bases are TGTGCCAGCAGCCTAGGACAGGGCGTGACTGCTTTCTTT. Translating it yields CASSLGQGVTAFF.

V and J are TRBV7-9 and TRBJ2-1; 10 bases agree with TRBD2. Germline CDR1 and CDR2: SEHNR and FQNEAQ (reference sequence). CDR3 size: 16 residues. V gave up 2 bases and J gave up 8 bases; unmatched junction bases: 9. The CDR3 sequence is CASSLRSGRALDEQFF. The CDR3 coding sequence is TGTGCCAGCAGCTTACGAAGCGGGAGGGCTCTCGATGAGCAGTTCTTC.

The rearrangement joins TRBV12-3 or TRBV12-4 to TRBJ2-1; 9 bases are a match to TRBD1. Trimming removed 8 bases from V and 9 bases from J; junction bases left unmatched: 8. The CDR3 sequence is 13 residues long. CDR3 nucleotides: TGTGCCAGCGGGGACAGGGTCCCCGCTGAGCAGTTCTTC. This translates into CASGDRVPAEQFF.

The chain carries TRBV27 and TRBJ1-3; D perhaps matches TRBD1 (5 bases). The V gene's germline CDR1 is MNHEY and CDR2 SMNVEV (reference sequence). This CDR3 has 14 amino acids. V lost 4 bases to trimming and J lost 4 bases, with 11 bases between them. The CDR3 sequence is CASSSGRVGNTIYF. The CDR3 region has the DNA TGTGCCAGCAGTTCCGGCAGGGTCGGAAACACCATATATTTT.

The chain employs TRBV9 and TRBJ2-5, with D possibly matching TRBD2 (7 bases). Per the germline V gene, CDR1 is SGDLS and CDR2 is YYNGEE. The ends were cut back, 4 bases at V and 2 bases at J, with 18 bases in the middle. The CDR3 consists of 16 residues. DNA for the CDR3: TGTGCCAGCAGCCGTGATGGGGGGGGCTTTCAAGAGACCCAGTACTTC. It translates to CASSRDGGGFQETQYF. Complete variable domain (other parts from reference TRBV9 and TRBJ2-5): DSGVTQTPKHLITATGQRVTLRCSPRSGDLSVYWYQQSLDQGLQFLIQYYNGEERAKGNILERFSAQQFPDLHSELNLSSLELGDSALYFCASSRDGGGFQETQYFGPGTRLLVL.

This chain connects TRBV10-3 to TRBJ2-7; 10 bases line up with TRBD1. V was clipped by 9 bases and J by 3 bases; unmatched bases: 8. The CDR3 has 14 amino acids. CDR1 and CDR2 from the germline V gene are ENHRY and SYGVKD. The CDR3 DNA follows: TGTGCCATTTCCGGGACAGGGGCCTTCTACGAGCAGTACTTC. It encodes CAISGTGAFYEQYF.

This rearrangement joins TRBV18 to TRBJ2-1; TRBD1 matches at 12 bases. This CDR3 contains 14 residues. Losses at the gene ends were 6 bases for V and 7 bases for J; bases not matched to a gene: 4. From germline, CDR1 is KGHSH and CDR2 LQKENI. The CDR3 DNA reads TGTGCCAGCTCCGGGACAGGGGGCAGGAATGAGCAGTTCTTC. Its translation: CASSGTGGRNEQFF.

This clone was detected only a few times. The rearrangement uses TRBV27 and TRBJ2-7; D remains unclear. This CDR3 has 17 residues. Germline V gene lookup returns CDR1 MNHEY and CDR2 SMNVEV (reference sequence). The V end was cut by 3 bases, the J end by 0 bases, with 18 bases between. CDR3 sequence: CASSFRWIPRSSYEQYF. The CDR3 nucleotides are TGTGCCAGCAGTTTTAGATGGATTCCCCGGAGCTCCTACGAGCAGTACTTC.

V gene TRBV6-5 combines with J gene TRBJ1-2; 9 nucleotides agree with TRBD1. Per germline, CDR1 MNHEY and CDR2 SVGAGI. The CDR3 spans 15 residues. Trimming took 5 bases from V and 7 from J; bases not matched to a gene: 11. For the CDR3, the DNA is TGTGCCAGCAGTAATTACCGGACAGGGGCTAGTGGCTACACCTTC. It is translated as CASSNYRTGASGYTF.

CDR3 nucleotide sequence: TGTGCCAGCAGCCCGACCAGGAATTTCTACGAGCAGTACTTC. Protein: CASSPTRNFYEQYF. The chain links TRBV11-2 to TRBJ2-7; D unclear. The CDR3 has 14 amino acids. V lost 5 bases and J lost 3, with 14 bases in between. In germline, CDR1 is SGHAT, CDR2 FQNNGV.

The chain is built from TRBV25-1 and TRBJ1-2; D gene uncertain. V lost 4 bases and J 3 bases, leaving 21 bases between the germline ends. Germline values: CDR1 MGHDK, CDR2 SYGVNS. The CDR3 is made up of 17 amino acids. In DNA form, the CDR3 reads TGTGCCAGCAGTGGCCCCCCCGAGGGCATATCCGACTATGGCTACACCTTC. Its translation: CASSGPPEGISDYGYTF.

The chain recombines TRBV5-5 with TRBJ1-5; 10 bases agree with TRBD1. Germline V gene lookup returns CDR1 SGHKS and CDR2 YYEKEE (reference sequence). The length of the CDR3 is 14 residues. V dropped 4 bases and J dropped 7; count of bases not matched to a gene: 5. The DNA of the CDR3 is TGTGCCAGCAGCCCCGGGACAGGGGTCCAGCCCCAGCATTTT. It yields the protein CASSPGTGVQPQHF.